Described below is a single T cell receptor (beta chain) sequence and its context. V lost 0 bases, J lost 5 bases, and 5 bases lay in between. This CDR3 comprises 12 residues. CDR1 is SGHRS, CDR2 YFSETQ, per germline. The entry originates in a study of beta chain features in type 1 diabetes. The whole isolated RNA underwent reverse transcription, so sequencing captured expressed TCRB transcripts. Using immunoSEQ multiplex PCR, the repertoire was profiled, and TCRdb retains in-frame clones only, with some absent. The sample gives roughly 170,000 clones, about 13% of which show up once; 0.62% is in the top ten.

The rearrangement joins TRBV5-1 to TRBJ1-2; D is unresolved. Sequencing was carried out using central memory CD4+ T cells from blood. The clonotype originates from a woman between 18 and 29 years old in good health. As DNA, the CDR3 is TGCGCCAGCAGCTTGGACCAGTATGGCTACACCTTC. Its translation: CASSLDQYGYTF.